Each of the 27 T cell receptor beta chains below was sequenced from the same sample in a study of cytomegalovirus exposure and HLA in healthy donors. Data came from immunoSEQ multiplex PCR; TCRdb stores just in-frame clones and leaves some out. In the table there are 150,000 to 180,000 clones, 86% of which are singletons. The material sequenced was PBMCs. These receptors came from a man in his late teens or twenties in good health and CMV-seropositive.

This clone has just a few counts. The chain joins TRBV7-9 to TRBJ1-1, with D perhaps matching TRBD1 (5 bases). Per germline, CDR1 SEHNR and CDR2 FQNEAQ (reference sequence). The germline V and J ends were trimmed by 1 base and 0 bases, with 12 bases remaining between them. The CDR3 loop spans 16 amino acids. The chain's CDR3 is CASSLVRLGLNTEAFF. For the CDR3, the DNA is TGTGCCAGCAGCTTAGTCCGTCTGGGGCTGAACACTGAAGCTTTCTTT.

J is TRBJ2-7 and V is TRBV4-3; weak D call: TRBD2 (6 bases). Germline V CDR1 and CDR2: LGHNA, YSLEER. The CDR3 loop spans 13 amino acids. V shed 4 bases and J shed 6 bases, with 13 bases lying between them. The CDR3 DNA is TGCGCCAGCAGCCCGGGCTCCGGGAGCGAGCAGTACTTC. Its translation is CASSPGSGSEQYF.

V is TRBV6-1 and J is TRBJ1-3; possible D gene TRBD1, 6 bases. In germline, CDR1 is MNHNS, CDR2 SASEGT. V shed 2 bases and J shed 4 bases, with 18 bases lying between them. The CDR3 spans 17 residues. The CDR3 DNA is TGTGCCAGCAGTGAAAGCCTGGGGGCAACTGCGGGAAACACCATATATTTT. The encoded protein is CASSESLGATAGNTIYF.

The chain links TRBV7-2 to TRBJ2-1, with 9 nucleotides matching TRBD2. Germline loops: CDR1 SGHTA, CDR2 FQGNSA. With V trimmed by 1 base and J by 0 bases, 10 bases remained unmatched. The CDR3 sequence is 19 residues long. The CDR3 loop reads CASSLGPKREARSYNEQFF. In nucleotides, the CDR3 is TGTGCCAGCAGCTTAGGACCTAAGCGGGAGGCCCGCTCCTACAATGAGCAGTTCTTC. Full variable domain (missing parts from reference TRBV7-2 and TRBJ2-1): GAGVSQSPSNKVTEKGKDVELRCDPISGHTALYWYRQSLGQGLEFLIYFQGNSAPDKSGLPSDRFSAERTGGSVSTLTIQRTQQEDSAVYLCASSLGPKREARSYNEQFFGPGTRLTVL.

This clone has only a few counts. The chain uses TRBV7-3 and TRBJ2-3; 9 nucleotides match TRBD2. The CDR3 spans 18 residues. CDR1 is SGHTA, CDR2 FQGTGA, per germline. The ends lost 0 bases at V and 3 bases at J; junction bases unmatched: 10. The CDR3 nucleotides are TGTGCCAGCAGCTTAACTAGCGGGGGAAGTAGTAGAACAGATACGCAGTATTTT. It codes for CASSLTSGGSSRTDTQYF.

J is TRBJ1-1 and V is TRBV4-3, with D tentatively TRBD1 (6 bases). CDR3 length equals 14 residues. CDR1 is LGHNA and CDR2 is YSLEER in the germline V gene. V shed 4 bases and J shed 1 base, with 10 bases lying between them. CDR3 DNA sequence: TGCGCCAGCAGCCGTTACAGGGAGAACACTGAAGCTTTCTTT. Amino acids: CASSRYRENTEAFF.

This rearrangement joins TRBV11-1 to TRBJ1-1; D might be TRBD1 (6 bases). The length of the CDR3 is 13 residues. V was shortened by 5 bases and J by 1 base, with 8 bases between the two germline ends. Germline-derived CDR1 and CDR2 are SGHAT and FQDESV (reference sequence). The CDR3 DNA sequence: TGTGCCAGCAGCAAGACAGGGAACACTGAAGCTTTCTTT. This gives the protein CASSKTGNTEAFF.

V gene TRBV28 combines with J gene TRBJ1-1; D might be TRBD1 (5 bases). V lost 1 base, J lost 0 bases, and 21 bases lay in between. The CDR3 is 19 residues long. The V gene's germline CDR1 is MDHEN and CDR2 SYDVKM. The CDR3 coding sequence is TGTGCCAGCAGTTTATCTGGCCCTGGGGGGGGTTTTATGAACACTGAAGCTTTCTTT. This encodes CASSLSGPGGGFMNTEAFF.

The gene calls are TRBV5-1 and TRBJ2-7, with 7 bases that match TRBD2. Unmatched junction bases numbered 4, after V lost 2 bases and J lost 5 bases. This CDR3 comprises 13 residues. Per germline, CDR1 SGHRS and CDR2 YFSETQ. Here the CDR3 DNA reads TGCGCCAGCAGCTTTGACGGGGGGAACGAGCAGTACTTC. Translation: CASSFDGGNEQYF.

The chain carries TRBV9 and TRBJ2-1; TRBD2 agrees at 12 bases. The V and J ends lost 3 bases and 4 bases, in that order; junction bases with no gene match: 5. From germline, CDR1 is SGDLS and CDR2 YYNGEE. The CDR3 contains 16 residues. The CDR3 here is CASSEGLAGYYNEQFF. The CDR3, as DNA: TGTGCCAGCAGCGAGGGACTAGCGGGCTATTACAATGAGCAGTTCTTC.

The rearrangement joins TRBV29-1 to TRBJ1-1; perhaps TRBD1 as D (5 bases). The germline V gene encodes CDR1 SQVTM and CDR2 ANQGSEA. CDR3 size: 13 residues. The ends were cut back, 2 bases at V and 1 base at J, with 8 bases in the middle. CDR3 loop: CSVERGGNTEAFF. The CDR3 DNA reads TGCAGCGTTGAAAGGGGAGGGAACACTGAAGCTTTCTTT.

V usage is TRBV2 and J usage is TRBJ2-7, with D perhaps matching TRBD2 (7 bases). Germline loops: CDR1 SNHLY, CDR2 FYNNEI. V shed 7 bases and J shed 4 bases, with 14 bases lying between them. This CDR3 has 13 residues. DNA for the CDR3: TGTGCCAGCATGAGGGGGGGCCGTTACGAGCAGTACTTC. This codes for CASMRGGRYEQYF.

The gene calls are TRBV30 and TRBJ1-5; 8 positions match TRBD1. The V gene's germline CDR1 is GTSNPN and CDR2 SVGIG (reference sequence). Trimming cost V 3 bases and J 6 bases; bases outside gene matches: 10. The CDR3 loop spans 15 amino acids. The CDR3 sequence: CAWSLTGEGSQPQHF. DNA for the CDR3: TGTGCCTGGAGCCTGACAGGGGAAGGGTCTCAGCCCCAGCATTTT.

The V and J genes are TRBV10-2 and TRBJ1-1; no clear D. This CDR3 comprises 14 residues. Trimming removed 3 bases at V and 0 bases at J, with 8 bases between. Germline V gene sequence: CDR1 WSHSY, CDR2 SAAADI. The CDR3 DNA follows: TGCGCCAGCAGTGATTCAGTCATGAACACTGAAGCTTTCTTT. Protein product: CASSDSVMNTEAFF.

The rearrangement uses TRBV4-3 and TRBJ1-4; maybe TRBD1 (5 bases). Looked up from germline, CDR1 is LGHNA and CDR2 is YSLEER. The length of the CDR3 is 15 residues. V was cut by 4 bases and J by 6 bases, with 15 bases left in between. CDR3 residues: CASSPQGPRHEKLFF. The DNA for the CDR3 is TGCGCCAGCAGCCCTCAGGGCCCCAGGCATGAAAAACTGTTTTTT.

The chain combines TRBV27 with TRBJ2-7; D might be TRBD1 (5 bases). Germline CDR1 MNHEY, CDR2 SMNVEV (reference sequence). V was trimmed by 8 bases and J by 3 bases, leaving 17 bases between them. The CDR3 totals 14 residues. The chain's CDR3 is CASGLAGKGYEQYF. The CDR3 DNA reads TGTGCCAGCGGCCTGGCAGGGAAGGGCTACGAGCAGTACTTC.

CDR3 nucleotides: TGTGCCAGCAGCTTTGGGTTTCGCGGAACCTTAAGGGAGCAGTACTTC. Protein: CASSFGFRGTLREQYF. This chain joins TRBV7-2 and TRBJ2-7; no clear D gene. CDR3 length equals 16 residues. Trimming stripped 3 bases from V and 7 bases from J, with 22 bases between. Germline V gene sequence: CDR1 SGHTA, CDR2 FQGNSA.

The V gene is TRBV4-3, the J gene TRBJ1-6, with a weak D call TRBD1 (6 bases). This CDR3 has 16 residues. V lost 0 bases to trimming and J lost 9 bases, with 15 bases between them. Germline V lookup: CDR1 LGHNA, CDR2 YSLEER. CDR3 DNA: TGCGCCAGCAGCCAAGACCCGAGGGGGTCGGGTTCACCCCTCCACTTT. This encodes CASSQDPRGSGSPLHF.

V and J are TRBV5-1 and TRBJ2-7; D might be TRBD2 (5 bases). Germline V gene sequence: CDR1 SGHRS, CDR2 YFSETQ. The CDR3 contains 13 residues. V was clipped by 2 bases and J by 1 base, with 7 bases between them. The CDR3 DNA reads as TGCGCCAGCAGCTTAACGGGGTCCTACGAGCAGTACTTC. Its protein is CASSLTGSYEQYF.

The chain carries TRBV7-2 and TRBJ1-2, with TRBD1 matching 7 bases. The length of the CDR3 is 14 residues. Germline assignment: CDR1 SGHTA and CDR2 FQGNSA. Trimming at V came to 1 base and at J to 8 bases, leaving 7 bases not matched to a gene. CDR3 loop: CASSLDYRGSGYTF. The CDR3 DNA sequence: TGTGCCAGCAGCTTAGATTACAGGGGATCGGGCTACACCTTC.

The chain carries TRBV27 and TRBJ2-1, with TRBD1 identical over 7 bases. V lost 5 bases to trimming and J lost 2 bases; unmatched junction nucleotides: 6. Germline V gene sequence: CDR1 MNHEY, CDR2 SMNVEV (reference sequence). This CDR3 spans 15 amino acids. The CDR3 region has the DNA TGTGCCAGCAGTCCTCCCACAGGGGCCTACAATGAGCAGTTCTTC. It specifies CASSPPTGAYNEQFF.

The chain joins TRBV5-1 to TRBJ2-1, with D possibly TRBD2 on 5 matching bases. Germline V gives CDR1 SGHRS, CDR2 YFSETQ. The CDR3 extends over 14 amino acids. Deletions cut 0 bases from V and 5 bases from J, with 9 bases between. The CDR3 DNA follows: TGCGCCAGCAGCTTGGCCGGACTGAACAATGAGCAGTTCTTC. This codes for CASSLAGLNNEQFF.

V is TRBV6-5 and J is TRBJ1-1; 10 bases fit TRBD1. Per the germline V gene, CDR1 is MNHEY and CDR2 is SVGAGI. J gave up 1 base and V 6 bases, and 5 bases lay outside the gene matches. This CDR3 region has 15 residues. This chain's CDR3 is CASSRDRGRNTEAFF. The CDR3 region has the DNA TGTGCCAGCAGCCGCGACAGGGGGCGGAACACTGAAGCTTTCTTT.

The V gene is TRBV7-9, the J gene TRBJ2-7; 10 bases are shared with TRBD2. The CDR3 has 16 amino acids. The V gene's germline CDR1 is SEHNR and CDR2 FQNEAQ (reference sequence). V lost 5 bases and J lost 2; bases outside the gene matches: 9. The CDR3 DNA reads TGTGCCAGCAGCCAAGACAGCGGGAGGGCCCCCTACGAGCAGTACTTC. Encoded protein: CASSQDSGRAPYEQYF.

The V call is TRBV18, the J call TRBJ1-1; unclear D gene. The CDR3 has 13 amino acids. Germline CDR1 and CDR2: KGHSH and LQKENI. V lost 3 bases to trimming and J lost 3 bases, with 8 bases between them. The CDR3 loop reads CASSPAMDTEAFF. CDR3 in DNA: TGTGCCAGCTCACCGGCCATGGACACTGAAGCTTTCTTT.

This clone was observed once. A far larger clone lies a single base away; this is likely a read error. This sample also contains other DNA sequences that code for the same CDR3. The CDR3 DNA sequence: TGTGCCAGCAGTTTGACAGGGGGCAATCAGCCCCAGCATTTT. Its translation: CASSLTGGNQPQHF. The chain employs TRBV2 and TRBJ1-5; TRBD1 agrees at 8 bases. The trim removed 5 bases at V and 2 bases at J, leaving 2 bases unmatched. CDR3 length: 14 residues. The germline V gene has CDR1 SNHLY and CDR2 FYNNEI.

CDR3 sequence reads: CASSQRLIPNTGELFF. The DNA for the CDR3 is TGTGCCAGCAGCCAGAGGTTAATCCCGAACACCGGGGAGCTGTTTTTT. The J gene is TRBJ2-2, the V gene TRBV5-4; no definite D call. Germline V lookup: CDR1 SGHNT, CDR2 YYREEE (reference sequence). Trimming shortened V by 4 bases and J by 0 bases, and 13 bases separated the two germline ends. This CDR3 has 16 residues.